This TCR beta chain was recorded in a study of T cell clonality in common variable immunodeficiency. Notes on the study in general: Shared TCRbeta clones were fewer between CVID subjects than controls. What drives increased CVID clonality needs T cell subpopulation sequencing. Common variable immunodeficiency TCR beta sequences reportedly had fewer deletions and N-nucleotide insertions.

Germline assignment: CDR1 LNHDA and CDR2 SQIVND (reference sequence). The V gene lost 5 bases and the J gene lost 3 bases, with 10 bases spanning the gap. The CDR3 runs to 13 residues. Sequencing input was equivalent genomic DNA from CVID and controls. Only in-frame clones appear in the TCRdb table, and some are missing; sequencing was by immunoSEQ multiplex PCR. Observed in the sample are about 35,000 clones, none of them singletons. Replacement immunoglobulin had been given to every CVID subject for at least one year. This clone was observed a few times. As yet, its antigen is unknown. The CDR3 goes on 3 residues after the read ends, and that part is filled in from the germline J gene.

What was sequenced was peripheral blood mononuclear cells. This clonotype was obtained from a human donor with common variable immunodeficiency. The genes are TRBV19 and TRBJ1-1, with TRBD1 as a possible D gene (5 bases). Partial CDR3 DNA: TGTGCCAGTAGTTGGGGCCAGTACACTGAA. Its protein is CASSWGQYTE. The full-length CDR3 reads as CASSWGQYTEAFF. The entire variable domain, with the rest obtained from reference TRBV19 and TRBJ1-1, is as follows: DGGITQSPKYLFRKEGQNVTLSCEQNLNHDAMYWYRQDPGQGLRLIYYSQIVNDFQKGDIAEGYSVSREKKESFPLTVTSAQKNPTAFYLCASSWGQYTEAFFGQGTRLTVV.